These 2 T cell receptor beta chains came from one sample sequenced in a study of T cell repertoires in cytomegalovirus infection. Via MiXCR, TCRdb re-called the reads, giving one row per CDR3 protein. The data show nearly 700,000 distinct CDR3 sequences, 30% to 35% seen once. No antigens are known for them. The sample in question was cultured PBMCs, obtained from culture after CMV antigen stimulation. The receptor set was obtained from a human donor in good health (CMV status not recorded). Some clones in this sample may be carry-over from other donors' samples.

V usage is TRBV10-3 and J usage is TRBJ1-2, with D tentatively TRBD1 (5 bases). With 7 bases removed from V and 8 bases from J, the gap between germline ends came to 14 bases. There are 12 residues in the CDR3. Germline CDR1 ENHRY, CDR2 SYGVKD. The CDR3 coding sequence is TGTGCCATCAAGGAGGGGATAGGAGGCTACACCTTC. This translates into CAIKEGIGGYTF.

V and J are TRBV10-2 and TRBJ2-7, with D perhaps TRBD1 (5 bases). The V end was cut by 8 bases, the J end by 4 bases, with 18 bases between. Germline CDR1 reads WSHSY; CDR2 reads SAAADI. This CDR3 contains 14 residues. CDR3 protein: CASQESAGPYEQYF. CDR3 sequence (DNA): TGCGCCAGCCAGGAATCCGCAGGGCCTTACGAGCAGTACTTC.